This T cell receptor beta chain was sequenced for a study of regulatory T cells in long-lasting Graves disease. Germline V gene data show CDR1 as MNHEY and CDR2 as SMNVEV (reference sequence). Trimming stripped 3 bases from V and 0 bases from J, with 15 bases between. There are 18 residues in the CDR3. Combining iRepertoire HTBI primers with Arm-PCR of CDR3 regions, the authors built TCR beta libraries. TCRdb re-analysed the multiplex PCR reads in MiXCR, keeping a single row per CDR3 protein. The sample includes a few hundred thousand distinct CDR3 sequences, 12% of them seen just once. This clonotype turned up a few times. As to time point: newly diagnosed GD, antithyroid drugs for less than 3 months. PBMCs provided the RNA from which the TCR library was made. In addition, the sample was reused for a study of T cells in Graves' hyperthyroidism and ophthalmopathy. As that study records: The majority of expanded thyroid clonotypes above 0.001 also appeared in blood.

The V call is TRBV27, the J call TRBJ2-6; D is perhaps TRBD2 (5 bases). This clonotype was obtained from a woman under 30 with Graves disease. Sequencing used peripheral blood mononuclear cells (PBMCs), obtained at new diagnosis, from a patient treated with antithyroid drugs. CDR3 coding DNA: TGTGCCAGCAGTTTCGACGGGGATCGACTCTCTGGGGCCAACGTCCTGACTTTC. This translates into CASSFDGDRLSGANVLTF.